The 13 T cell receptor beta chains given below trace back to one sample, sequenced in a study of T cell responses to AZD1222 COVID-19 vaccine. Produced via immunoSEQ multiplex PCR; TCRdb's table is partial and in-frame only. The repertoire has 140,000 to 150,000 clones, roughly 91% of them found once; the top ten carry approximately 2.1%. Here the sequenced sample was peripheral blood, taken on day 0 of AZD1222 vaccination. The source of these receptors is an adult in good health.

The chain is built from TRBV27 and TRBJ1-1, with D possibly being TRBD1 (5 bases). V was trimmed by 2 bases and J by 5 bases, leaving 15 bases between them. CDR3 size: 15 residues. Germline values: CDR1 MNHEY, CDR2 SMNVEV (reference sequence). The CDR3 sequence: CASSLGVLGGTEAFF. In nucleotides, the CDR3 is TGTGCCAGCAGTTTAGGGGTCCTCGGGGGGACTGAAGCTTTCTTT.

This clone was recorded once. The chain couples TRBV5-1 to TRBJ2-2; the match to TRBD2 covers 10 bases. The germline V gene has CDR1 SGHRS and CDR2 YFSETQ. The CDR3 has 19 amino acids. J was trimmed by 5 bases and V by 4 bases; bases with no gene match: 17. In nucleotides, the CDR3 is TGCGCCAGCAGCCTTCCCAGGACTAGCGGAACCCGGAGAACCGGGGAGCTGTTTTTT. The encoded protein is CASSLPRTSGTRRTGELFF.

The chain employs TRBV5-5 and TRBJ2-1, with 10 nucleotides matching TRBD2. The germline gives CDR1 SGHKS, CDR2 YYEKEE (reference sequence). The V and J ends lost 1 base and 4 bases, in that order; junction bases with no gene match: 8. This CDR3 region has 17 residues. CDR3 DNA sequence: TGTGCCAGCAGCTTGAAGGCTAGCGGGAGTGGGTACAATGAGCAGTTCTTC. It translates to CASSLKASGSGYNEQFF.

This chain uses TRBV5-4 with TRBJ1-2; a possible D gene is TRBD1 (6 bases). Per germline, CDR1 SGHNT and CDR2 YYREEE (reference sequence). The CDR3 runs 15 residues. V was pared by 2 bases and J by 0 bases, with 11 bases between. In nucleotides, the CDR3 is TGTGCCAGCAGCTTAGGACAGCGAACTAACTATGGCTACACCTTC. It is translated as CASSLGQRTNYGYTF.

This clone was picked up a small number of times. V gene TRBV7-2 combines with J gene TRBJ1-3, with unresolved D. With 0 bases removed from V and 0 bases from J, the gap between germline ends came to 9 bases. CDR1 is SGHTA and CDR2 is FQGNSA in the germline V gene. The CDR3 is made up of 16 amino acids. The CDR3 spells CASSLASPGSGNTIYF. CDR3 DNA sequence: TGTGCCAGCAGCTTAGCATCGCCAGGCTCTGGAAACACCATATATTTT.

The gene calls are TRBV6-5 and TRBJ2-7; D is unclear. CDR3 length equals 15 residues. V lost 2 bases and J lost 3, with 14 bases in between. Germline-derived CDR1 and CDR2 are MNHEY and SVGAGI. The CDR3 loop reads CASSYGSARSYEQYF. The CDR3 bases are TGTGCCAGCAGTTACGGATCAGCACGAAGCTACGAGCAGTACTTC.

The gene calls are TRBV14 and TRBJ2-7; the D is unclear. Germline V gives CDR1 SGHDN, CDR2 FVKESK. Trimming stripped 6 bases from V and 2 bases from J, with 17 bases between. CDR3 size: 15 residues. CDR3 sequence (DNA): TGTGCCAGCAGTAGGCTAACAGCCTTAACCTACGAGCAGTACTTC. It codes for CASSRLTALTYEQYF.

The V call is TRBV30, the J call TRBJ1-2; D not certain. CDR1 GTSNPN and CDR2 SVGIG come from the germline V gene (reference sequence). Trimming took 5 bases from V and 8 from J, leaving 9 bases between them. CDR3 length: 10 amino acids. CDR3 in amino acids: CAWWSGGYTF. As DNA, the CDR3 is TGTGCCTGGTGGTCAGGCGGCTACACCTTC.

The chain has TRBV3-1 (or the pseudogene TRBV3-2) and TRBJ1-1, with a weak D call TRBD1 (6 bases). CDR1 is LGHDT and CDR2 is YNNKEL in the germline V gene (reference sequence). This CDR3 spans 16 amino acids. Trimming left V 3 bases short and J 10 bases short, with 24 bases between. The CDR3 protein is CASSHLGSAGAPGAFF. CDR3 nucleotide sequence: TGTGCCAGCAGCCATCTAGGCTCCGCAGGGGCCCCCGGAGCTTTCTTT.

This chain links TRBV6-5 with TRBJ2-3, with 8 bases identical to TRBD1. CDR3 size: 15 residues. The germline V gene encodes CDR1 MNHEY and CDR2 SVGAGI. V was clipped by 0 bases and J by 3 bases; unmatched bases: 2. The chain's CDR3 is CASSYSDRGTDTQYF. In nucleotides, the CDR3 is TGTGCCAGCAGTTACTCTGACAGGGGAACAGATACGCAGTATTTT.

The chain combines TRBV3-1 (or the pseudogene TRBV3-2) with TRBJ2-5; tentatively, D is TRBD1 (5 bases). With 2 bases removed from V and 5 bases from J, the gap between germline ends came to 6 bases. CDR1 and CDR2 (germline): LGHDT, YNNKEL (reference sequence). CDR3 length: 12 amino acids. CDR3 bases: TGTGCCAGCAGCCAAAGGGGCGAGACCCAGTACTTC. This gives the protein CASSQRGETQYF.

The rearrangement uses TRBV12-5 and TRBJ2-3; D not certain. This CDR3 is built from 15 residues. V was pared by 2 bases and J by 0 bases, with 9 bases between. The germline V gene encodes CDR1 LGHNT and CDR2 FRNRAP. Here the CDR3 DNA reads TGTGCTAGTGGTTTGAGAGCAGGAAGCACAGATACGCAGTATTTT. It yields the protein CASGLRAGSTDTQYF.

This chain uses TRBV18 with TRBJ1-1; D might be TRBD1 (5 bases). Germline V gene sequence: CDR1 KGHSH, CDR2 LQKENI. V was pared by 2 bases and J by 3 bases, with 10 bases between. The CDR3 consists of 14 residues. CDR3 DNA: TGTGCCAGCTCACCAAAGGCAGGGTACACTGAAGCTTTCTTT. It specifies CASSPKAGYTEAFF.